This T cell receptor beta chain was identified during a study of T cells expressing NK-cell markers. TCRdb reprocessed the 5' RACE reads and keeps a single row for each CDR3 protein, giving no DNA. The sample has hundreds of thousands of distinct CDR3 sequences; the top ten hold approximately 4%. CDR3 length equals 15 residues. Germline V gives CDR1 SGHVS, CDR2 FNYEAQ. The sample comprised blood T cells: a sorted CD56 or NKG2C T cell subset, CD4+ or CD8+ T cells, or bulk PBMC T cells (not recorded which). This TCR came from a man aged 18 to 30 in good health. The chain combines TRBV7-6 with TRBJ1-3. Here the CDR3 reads CASSGVGTSGNTIYF. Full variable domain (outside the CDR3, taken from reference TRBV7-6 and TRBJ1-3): GAGVSQSPRYKVTKRGQDVALRCDPISGHVSLYWYRQALGQGPEFLTYFNYEAQQDKSGLPNDRFSAERPEGSISTLTIQRTEQRDSAMYRCASSGVGTSGNTIYFGEGSWLTVV.